This T cell receptor beta chain was profiled in a study of cytotoxic CD8 clonotypes in ibrutinib-treated CLL. The CDR3 extends over 14 amino acids. Germline CDR1 SNHLY, CDR2 FYNNEI. The germline V and J ends were trimmed by 7 bases and 1 base, with 12 bases remaining between them. Sequencing used immunoSEQ multiplex PCR; TCRdb keeps in-frame clones, though not all of them. The sample holds some 200,000 clones, about four fifths seen once. The sequencing here drew on PBMCs, taken after 12 months of ibrutinib treatment. This clonotype was sampled from a human donor with chronic lymphocytic leukemia. This chain links TRBV2 with TRBJ2-3; D is perhaps TRBD1 (5 bases). The DNA of the CDR3 is TGTGCCAGCACGAAGGACACAGGCACAGATACGCAGTATTTT. Translating it yields CASTKDTGTDTQYF.